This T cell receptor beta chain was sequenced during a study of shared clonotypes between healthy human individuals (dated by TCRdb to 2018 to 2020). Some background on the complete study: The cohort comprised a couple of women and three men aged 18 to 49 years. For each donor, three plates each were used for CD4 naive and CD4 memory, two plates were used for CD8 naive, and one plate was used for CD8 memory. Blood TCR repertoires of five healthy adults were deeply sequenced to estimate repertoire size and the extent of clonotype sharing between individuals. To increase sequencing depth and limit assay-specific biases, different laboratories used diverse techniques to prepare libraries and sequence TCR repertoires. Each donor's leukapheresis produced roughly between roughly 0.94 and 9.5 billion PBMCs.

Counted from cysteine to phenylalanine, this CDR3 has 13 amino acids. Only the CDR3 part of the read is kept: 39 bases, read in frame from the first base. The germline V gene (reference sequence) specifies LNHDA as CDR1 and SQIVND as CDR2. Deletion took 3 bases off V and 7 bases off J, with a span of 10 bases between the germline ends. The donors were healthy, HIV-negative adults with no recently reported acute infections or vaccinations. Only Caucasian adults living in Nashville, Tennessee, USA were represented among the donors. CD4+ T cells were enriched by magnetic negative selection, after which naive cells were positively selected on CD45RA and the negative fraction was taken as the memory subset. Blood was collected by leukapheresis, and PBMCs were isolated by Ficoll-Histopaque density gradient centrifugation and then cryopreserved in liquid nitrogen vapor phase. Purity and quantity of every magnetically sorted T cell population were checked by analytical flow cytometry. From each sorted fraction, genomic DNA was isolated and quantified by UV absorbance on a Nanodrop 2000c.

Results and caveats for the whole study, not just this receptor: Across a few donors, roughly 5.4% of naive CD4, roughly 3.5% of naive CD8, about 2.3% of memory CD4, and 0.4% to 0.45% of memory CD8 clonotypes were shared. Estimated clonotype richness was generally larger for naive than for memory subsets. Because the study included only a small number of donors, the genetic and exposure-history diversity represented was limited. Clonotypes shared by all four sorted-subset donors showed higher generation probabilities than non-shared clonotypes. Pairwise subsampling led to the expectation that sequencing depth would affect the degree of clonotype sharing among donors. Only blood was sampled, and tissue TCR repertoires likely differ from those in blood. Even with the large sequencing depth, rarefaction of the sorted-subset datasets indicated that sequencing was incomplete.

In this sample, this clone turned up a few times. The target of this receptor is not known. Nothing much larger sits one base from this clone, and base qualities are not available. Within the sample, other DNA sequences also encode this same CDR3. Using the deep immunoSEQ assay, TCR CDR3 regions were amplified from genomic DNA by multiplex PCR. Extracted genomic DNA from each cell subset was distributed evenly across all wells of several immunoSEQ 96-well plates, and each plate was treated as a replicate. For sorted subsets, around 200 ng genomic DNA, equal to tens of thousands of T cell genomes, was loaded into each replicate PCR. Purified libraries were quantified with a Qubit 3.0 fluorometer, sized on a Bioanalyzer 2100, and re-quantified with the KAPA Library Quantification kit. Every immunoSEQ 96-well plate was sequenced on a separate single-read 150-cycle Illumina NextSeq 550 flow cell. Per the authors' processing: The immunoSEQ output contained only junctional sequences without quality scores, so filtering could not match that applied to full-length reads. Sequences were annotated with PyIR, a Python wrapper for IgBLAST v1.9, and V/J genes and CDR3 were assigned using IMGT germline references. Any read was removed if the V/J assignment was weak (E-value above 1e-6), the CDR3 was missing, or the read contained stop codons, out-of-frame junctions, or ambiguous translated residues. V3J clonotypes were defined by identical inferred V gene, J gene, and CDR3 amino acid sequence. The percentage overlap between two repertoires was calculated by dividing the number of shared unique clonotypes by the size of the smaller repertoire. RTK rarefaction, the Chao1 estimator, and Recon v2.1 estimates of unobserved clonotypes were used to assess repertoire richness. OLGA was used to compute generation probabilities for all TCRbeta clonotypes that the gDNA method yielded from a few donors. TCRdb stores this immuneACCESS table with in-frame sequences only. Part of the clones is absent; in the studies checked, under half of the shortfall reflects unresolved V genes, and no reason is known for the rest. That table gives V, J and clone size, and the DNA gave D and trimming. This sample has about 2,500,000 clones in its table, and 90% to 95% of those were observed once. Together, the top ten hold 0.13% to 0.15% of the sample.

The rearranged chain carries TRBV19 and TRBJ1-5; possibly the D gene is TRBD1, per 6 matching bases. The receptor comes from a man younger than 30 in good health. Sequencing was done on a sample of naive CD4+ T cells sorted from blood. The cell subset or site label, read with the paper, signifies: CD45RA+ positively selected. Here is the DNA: TGTGCCAGTAGTATCGAAGGGGGACAGCCCCAGCATTTT. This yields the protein CASSIEGGQPQHF.